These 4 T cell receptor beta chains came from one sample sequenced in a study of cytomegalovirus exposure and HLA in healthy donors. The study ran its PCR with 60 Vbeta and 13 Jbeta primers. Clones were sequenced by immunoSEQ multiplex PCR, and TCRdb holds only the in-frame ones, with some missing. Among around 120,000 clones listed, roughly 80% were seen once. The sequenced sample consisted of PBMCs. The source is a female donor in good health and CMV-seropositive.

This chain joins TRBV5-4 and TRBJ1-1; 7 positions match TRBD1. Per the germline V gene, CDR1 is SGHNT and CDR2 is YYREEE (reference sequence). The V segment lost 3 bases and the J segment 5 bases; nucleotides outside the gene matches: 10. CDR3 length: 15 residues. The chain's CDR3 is CASSSGGQQRTEAFF. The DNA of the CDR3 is TGTGCCAGCAGCTCCGGGGGACAGCAGAGGACTGAAGCTTTCTTT.

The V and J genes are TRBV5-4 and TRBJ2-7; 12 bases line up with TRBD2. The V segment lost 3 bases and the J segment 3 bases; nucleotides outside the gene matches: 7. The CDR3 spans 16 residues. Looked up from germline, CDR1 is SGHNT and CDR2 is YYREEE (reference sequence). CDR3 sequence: CASSSSTSGGIYEQYF. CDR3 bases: TGTGCCAGCAGCTCTTCGACTAGCGGGGGAATCTACGAGCAGTACTTC.

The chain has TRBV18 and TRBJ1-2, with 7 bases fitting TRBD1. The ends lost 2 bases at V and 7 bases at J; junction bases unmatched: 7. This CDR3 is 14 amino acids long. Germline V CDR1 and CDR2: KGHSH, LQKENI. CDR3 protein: CASSPSGGGGGYTF. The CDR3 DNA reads TGTGCCAGCTCACCATCAGGGGGAGGAGGTGGCTACACCTTC.

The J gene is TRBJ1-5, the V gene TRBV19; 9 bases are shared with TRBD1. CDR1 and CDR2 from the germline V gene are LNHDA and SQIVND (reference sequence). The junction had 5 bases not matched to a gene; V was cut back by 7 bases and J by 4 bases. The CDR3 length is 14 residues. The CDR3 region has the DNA TGTGCCAGTACCCCTGACAGGGGGAATCAGCCCCAGCATTTT. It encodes CASTPDRGNQPQHF.